A single sample is the source of the 6 T cell receptor beta chains below, sequenced in a study of human T cells and chemical hapten exposure. Time point denoted: patch test 1, 2 weeks after DPC sensitization. As for treatment: therapeutic diphenylcyclopropenone sensitization with weekly scalp DPC. TCRdb re-analysed the RACE reads in MiXCR, keeping a single row per CDR3 protein. The data show 300,000 to 350,000 distinct CDR3 sequences, with around 7% seen just once and roughly 7.9% held by the top ten. The material was whole blood, obtained in connection with sensitization to the hapten diphenylcyclopropenone (DPC). The receptors stem from a woman aged 18-30 years with alopecia areata. Some clones in this sample may be carry-over from other donors' samples.

This clonotype appeared a few times. DNA for the CDR3: TGTGCCAGCAGCTCCCTTAACAGGAACACTGAAGCTTTCTTT. This codes for CASSSLNRNTEAFF. The V call is TRBV7-9, the J call TRBJ1-1; D gene ambiguous. Germline CDR1 is SEHNR and CDR2 is FQNEAQ (reference sequence). Trimming cost V 4 bases and J 1 base, with 10 bases left between them. This CDR3 has 14 amino acids.

Only a few counts were recorded for this clonotype. V usage is TRBV20-1 and J usage is TRBJ1-4; 8 bases line up with TRBD1. The CDR3 extends over 14 amino acids. Germline values: CDR1 DFQATT, CDR2 SNEGSKA (reference sequence). V dropped 6 bases and J dropped 8; count of bases not matched to a gene: 11. The CDR3 region is CSARSTGVNEKLFF. The CDR3 coding sequence is TGCAGTGCCCGCTCGACAGGGGTAAACGAAAAACTGTTTTTT.

The chain links TRBV18 to TRBJ2-2, with D perhaps TRBD2 (6 bases). The CDR3 loop spans 15 amino acids. Germline V gene data show CDR1 as KGHSH and CDR2 as LQKENI. The germline V and J ends were trimmed by 5 bases and 7 bases, with 17 bases remaining between them. The CDR3 region has the DNA TGTGCCAGCTCAGACTCCGTCGCGCGGGGCGGGGAGCTGTTTTTT. It is translated as CASSDSVARGGELFF.

This clonotype was recorded at least ten times. The J gene is TRBJ2-5, the V gene TRBV3-1; D uncertain. The CDR3 loop spans 17 amino acids. V was trimmed by 0 bases and J by 2 bases, leaving 16 bases between them. Germline assignment: CDR1 LGHDT and CDR2 YNNKEL (reference sequence). The CDR3 nucleotides read TGTGCCAGCAGCCAAGATTGGTCATACAGTGAACAAGAGACCCAGTACTTC. Translation gives CASSQDWSYSEQETQYF.

This clonotype was observed a handful of times. This chain uses TRBV6-2 or TRBV6-3 with TRBJ2-3; the D gene is possibly TRBD1 (5 bases). The germline gives CDR1 MNHEY, CDR2 SVGEGT. V was cut by 1 base and J by 2 bases, with 13 bases left in between. The CDR3 length is 16 residues. CDR3 sequence (DNA): TGTGCCAGCAGTTACTGGGGCGGAATTAACACAGATACGCAGTATTTT. It is translated as CASSYWGGINTDTQYF.

This clonotype was seen a handful of times. The rearrangement joins TRBV6-2 or TRBV6-3 to TRBJ2-7; D not resolved. Germline V lookup: CDR1 MNHEY, CDR2 SVGEGT. V shed 5 bases and J shed 1 base, with 18 bases lying between them. This CDR3 is built from 16 residues. CDR3 residues: CASSTMDPGASYEQYF. CDR3 coding DNA: TGTGCCAGCAGTACCATGGACCCAGGAGCATCCTACGAGCAGTACTTC.